One and the same sample provided the 4 T cell receptor beta chains below, sequenced in a study of graft-versus-host responses after intestinal transplantation. Their antigen targets remain unknown. TCRdb keeps only in-frame clones here, not all; method: immunoSEQ multiplex PCR. The sample contains 100,000 or so clones, about 90% of which appear only once. Source: unstimulated CD4+ T cells sorted from spleen or lymph node cells, taken before intestinal transplant. Every receptor here comes from a human donor who received an intestinal transplant.

V and J are TRBV15 and TRBJ1-6; no definite D call. V gave up 1 base and J gave up 6 bases, with 10 bases separating them. CDR1 and CDR2 (germline): LNHNV, YYDKDF (reference sequence). The CDR3 runs to 15 residues. The CDR3 region has the DNA TGTGCCACCAGCAGAGTAGGAACAGCTAATTCACCCCTCCACTTT. Translating gives CATSRVGTANSPLHF.

J is TRBJ1-1 and V is TRBV2; the D is unclear. Germline CDR1 SNHLY, CDR2 FYNNEI. V lost 5 bases and J 7 bases, leaving 11 bases between the germline ends. The CDR3 is made up of 12 amino acids. The CDR3 here is CASSLTGVEAFF. The CDR3 DNA follows: TGTGCCAGCAGTTTGACCGGGGTTGAAGCTTTCTTT.

This clone was recorded once. This chain links TRBV7-9 with TRBJ1-2; 8 bases match TRBD1. The germline CDR1 and CDR2 sequences are SEHNR and FQNEAQ (reference sequence). Trimming at V came to 6 bases and at J to 6 bases, leaving 6 bases not matched to a gene. CDR3 size: 13 residues. As DNA, the CDR3 is TGTGCCAGCAGGGACAGGGTGTGGGATGGCTACACCTTC. Translating gives CASRDRVWDGYTF. The whole variable domain, remainder taken from reference TRBV7-9 and TRBJ1-2, is DTGVSQNPRHKITKRGQNVTFRCDPISEHNRLYWYRQTLGQGPEFLTYFQNEAQLEKSRLLSDRFSAERPKGSFSTLEIQRTEQGDSAMYLCASRDRVWDGYTFGSGTRLTVV.

The chain carries TRBV27 and TRBJ1-4, with no clear D. The germline V and J ends were trimmed by 2 bases and 0 bases, with 10 bases remaining between them. The CDR3 length is 16 residues. Germline assignment: CDR1 MNHEY and CDR2 SMNVEV (reference sequence). CDR3 sequence (DNA): TGTGCCAGCAGTTTACTATTCACCACAACTAATGAAAAACTGTTTTTT. Amino acids: CASSLLFTTTNEKLFF.